A selection of T cell receptor beta chains follows, all from one sample in a study of blood T cell repertoires in COVID-19. The repertoire was sequenced with immunoSEQ multiplex PCR; TCRdb's copy has only in-frame clones and lacks some. The data contain around 200,000 clones, approximately 90% of them singletons. Sequencing was done on a sample of PBMCs or T cells enriched from blood (not recorded which). These receptors were taken from a woman aged 40 to 50 with acute COVID-19. CDR3s include the opening cysteine and the closing phenylalanine or tryptophan. A D gene is named only where the DNA matches it firmly. Some rows mark clone size as missing; the rest say once, few, many or name a class of expanded clone.

D,size,J,V,CDR3,DNA
-,once,TRBJ2-1,TRBV5-1,CASSLELRLGAYNEQFF,TGCGCCAGCAGCTTGGAGTTGAGGCTTGGTGCCTACAATGAGCAGTTCTTC
-,-,TRBJ2-1,TRBV6-2/TRBV6-3,CASSYVSEQFF,TGTGCCAGCAGTTACGTTAGTGAGCAGTTCTTC
TRBD1,-,TRBJ1-3,TRBV19,CASSIGGGTGNTIYF,TGTGCCAGTAGTATAGGAGGGGGCACTGGAAACACCATATATTTT
TRBD1,-,TRBJ1-2,TRBV23-1,CASSQSGFAVCDRGGSPFYGYTF,TGCGCCAGCAGTCAATCAGGTTTTGCGGTTTGTGACAGGGGGGGAAGTCCGTTCTATGGCTACACCTTC
TRBD1,-,TRBJ1-4,TRBV27,CASSFTPGQGHQKLFF,TGTGCCAGCAGTTTCACCCCTGGACAGGGGCACCAAAAACTGTTTTTT
TRBD2,once,TRBJ2-2,TRBV5-1,CASSLEIAGGRNTGELFF,TGCGCCAGCAGCTTGGAGATAGCGGGGGGCAGAAACACCGGGGAGCTGTTTTTT
TRBD1,-,TRBJ1-3,TRBV10-3,CAISDEQGAHDTIYF,TGTGCCATCAGTGATGAACAGGGGGCACATGACACCATATATTTT
TRBD1,-,TRBJ1-2,TRBV19,CASSLGQGIIATF,TGTGCCAGTAGTTTGGGACAGGGGATAATAGCCACCTTC
-,-,TRBJ1-1,TRBV9,CASSFGTMTEAFF,TGTGCCAGCAGCTTCGGGACAATGACTGAAGCTTTCTTT
-,-,TRBJ1-1,TRBV5-8,CASSGGVLRNTEAFF,TGTGCCAGCAGCGGAGGCGTCTTACGGAACACTGAAGCTTTCTTT
-,-,TRBJ2-1,TRBV7-2,CASSSTSSYNEQFF,TGTGCCAGCAGCTCAACGAGCTCCTACAATGAGCAGTTCTTC
TRBD1,few,TRBJ2-7,TRBV5-8,CASSTTGGYLYEQYF,TGTGCCAGCAGCACCACAGGGGGCTACCTCTACGAGCAGTACTTC
-,-,TRBJ1-1,TRBV3-1/TRBV3-2,CASSDTDRRKSEAFF,TGTGCCAGCAGCGATACTGACAGGCGGAAGAGTGAAGCTTTCTTT
-,-,TRBJ2-2,TRBV23-1,CASLTGELFF,TGCGCCAGCCTCACCGGGGAGCTGTTTTTT
-,-,TRBJ1-2,TRBV4-2,CASSQEEGRSGYTF,TGTGCCAGCAGCCAAGAGGAGGGTAGATCTGGCTACACCTTC
-,-,TRBJ1-5,TRBV7-9,CASSLGGVNQPQHF,TGTGCCAGCAGCTTAGGTGGAGTGAATCAGCCCCAGCATTTT
-,few,TRBJ1-2,TRBV27,CASSLSVLYGYTF,TGTGCCAGCAGTTTAAGCGTTCTCTATGGCTACACCTTC
-,-,TRBJ2-7,TRBV5-4,CASSPGGKAYEQYF,TGTGCCAGCAGCCCCGGGGGAAAGGCCTACGAGCAGTACTTC
TRBD1,-,TRBJ2-1,TRBV18,CASSPRQGAYNEQFF,TGTGCCAGCTCACCACGACAGGGGGCCTACAATGAGCAGTTCTTC
TRBD1,once,TRBJ1-5,TRBV30,CAWKRAGQGANQPQHF,TGTGCCTGGAAAAGAGCGGGACAGGGGGCGAACCAGCCCCAGCATTTT
-,few,TRBJ1-3,TRBV19,CASAPGTSGNTIYF,TGTGCCAGTGCACCCGGGACATCCGGAAACACCATATATTTT
TRBD2,-,TRBJ2-5,TRBV6-1,CASSEAGGQETQYF,TGTGCCAGCAGTGAAGCGGGGGGGCAAGAGACCCAGTACTTC
TRBD1,-,TRBJ2-7,TRBV23-1,CASRPPGTVVNEQYF,TGCGCCAGCAGACCCCCGGGGACAGTCGTCAACGAGCAGTACTTC
-,few,TRBJ1-1,TRBV14,CASSLIGTMTEAFF,TGTGCCAGCAGCCTCATCGGGACAATGACTGAAGCTTTCTTT
TRBD1,-,TRBJ1-1,TRBV19,CASVDRDRGGEAFF,TGTGCCAGTGTAGACCGGGACAGGGGTGGTGAAGCTTTCTTT
-,-,TRBJ1-2,TRBV6-1,CASSDLGTPTGYTF,TGTGCCAGCAGTGATTTAGGGACTCCGACGGGCTACACCTTC
TRBD1,-,TRBJ1-3,TRBV15,CATSRGQGGRGLSGNTIYF,TGTGCCACCAGCAGGGGACAGGGGGGCCGGGGCCTCTCTGGAAACACCATATATTTT
-,-,TRBJ2-7,TRBV11-2,CASSPGRGGEQYF,TGTGCCAGCAGCCCTGGGCGTGGTGGCGAGCAGTACTTC
-,few,TRBJ1-2,TRBV12-3/TRBV12-4,CASASSTGYGYTF,TGTGCCAGCGCTTCAAGCACAGGCTATGGCTACACCTTC
-,-,TRBJ1-5,TRBV12-3/TRBV12-4,CASSFGSQPQHF,TGTGCCAGCAGTTTTGGGAGTCAGCCCCAGCATTTT
-,-,TRBJ1-1,TRBV29-1,CSVSQGTRSEAFF,TGCAGCGTTTCACAGGGCACCCGCTCTGAAGCTTTCTTT
-,-,TRBJ2-1,TRBV5-1,CASSLRGGPGYEQFF,TGCGCCAGCAGCTTAAGGGGGGGCCCCGGGTATGAGCAGTTCTTC
TRBD1,-,TRBJ1-5,TRBV5-1,CASSPGQGVNQPQHF,TGCGCCAGCAGCCCGGGACAGGGGGTAAATCAGCCCCAGCATTTT
TRBD2,-,TRBJ2-3,TRBV4-1,CASSPLAGALPDTQYF,TGCGCCAGCAGCCCGTTAGCGGGGGCCCTGCCAGATACGCAGTATTTT
TRBD1,-,TRBJ1-5,TRBV28,CASSLGTEYSNQPQHF,TGTGCCAGCAGTCTAGGGACAGAGTATAGCAATCAGCCCCAGCATTTT
TRBD1,-,TRBJ2-7,TRBV7-3,CASSADGQGGTYEQYF,TGTGCCAGCAGCGCCGATGGACAGGGGGGGACTTACGAGCAGTACTTC
-,few,TRBJ2-7,TRBV6-5,CASSYSSSGSYEQYF,TGTGCCAGCAGTTACTCGAGTAGCGGCTCCTACGAGCAGTACTTC
-,few,TRBJ1-6,TRBV19,CASTDRDSPLHF,TGTGCCAGCACCGACCGGGATTCACCCCTCCACTTT
-,-,TRBJ2-3,TRBV7-3,CASSLPASETAGAGDTQYF,TGTGCCAGCAGCTTACCCGCTTCAGAGACAGCAGGGGCGGGAGATACGCAGTATTTT
-,-,TRBJ1-2,TRBV27,CASSLGADRQKGGYTF,TGTGCCAGCAGTTTAGGGGCCGACCGACAGAAGGGCGGCTACACCTTC
TRBD1,few,TRBJ1-2,TRBV5-1,CASSQPGQGAFEGYTF,TGCGCCAGCAGCCAACCGGGACAGGGGGCGTTTGAGGGCTACACCTTC
TRBD1,-,TRBJ2-3,TRBV12-5,CASGPGDSSTDTQYF,TGTGCTAGTGGCCCTGGGGACAGCAGCACAGATACGCAGTATTTT
-,-,TRBJ2-2,TRBV9,CASSVGGDTGELFF,TGTGCCAGCAGCGTAGGCGGAGACACCGGGGAGCTGTTTTTT
-,-,TRBJ2-7,TRBV9,CASSVGQSYEQYF,TGTGCCAGCAGCGTCGGACAGTCCTACGAGCAGTACTTC
-,-,TRBJ1-5,TRBV6-1,CASSEGEFPAGVQPQHF,TGTGCCAGCAGTGAAGGTGAGTTCCCCGCCGGAGTCCAGCCCCAGCATTTT
-,-,TRBJ1-5,TRBV21-1,CAYRTGVDQPQHF,TGTGCCTACAGAACAGGGGTTGATCAGCCCCAGCATTTT
TRBD1,once,TRBJ2-6,TRBV5-1,CASSLGAPGQELSGANVLTF,TGCGCCAGCAGCTTGGGAGCTCCGGGACAGGAACTTTCTGGGGCCAACGTCCTGACTTTC
-,-,TRBJ1-4,TRBV9,CASSRRNAPNEKLFF,TGTGCCAGCAGCAGGAGGAACGCCCCTAATGAAAAACTGTTTTTT
-,few,TRBJ1-1,TRBV12-3/TRBV12-4,CASTRQLNTEAFF,TGTGCCAGCACCCGACAGTTGAACACTGAAGCTTTCTTT
TRBD1,-,TRBJ1-2,TRBV5-1,CASSARTGMANYGYTF,TGCGCCAGCAGCGCGAGGACAGGGATGGCTAACTATGGCTACACCTTC
TRBD2,-,TRBJ2-1,TRBV6-5,CASSYSPGRHEQFF,TGTGCCAGCAGTTACTCTCCCGGGAGGCATGAGCAGTTCTTC